This T cell receptor (beta chain) was captured by sequencing in a study of blood T cell repertoires in COVID-19. Overall study context: The samples span acute and convalescent COVID-19 from the United States, Italy and Spain. The analysed material was cDNA or gDNA that came from T cells, B-cell-depleted T cells, or PBMCs.

V gave up 0 bases and J gave up 6 bases, with 9 bases separating them. CDR1 is MNHEY and CDR2 is SVGEGT in the germline V gene. The CDR3 consists of 13 residues. The authors' processing: Estimation of nucleated cell counts was performed using reference gene primer amplification. Repertoires were generated with immunoSEQ multiplex PCR, while TCRdb's copy carries only in-frame clones and drops some. V and J calls and clone size follow that table, whereas D and trimming were derived from the DNA. The sample has 200,000 or so clones; approximately 83% are singletons. V usage is TRBV6-2 or TRBV6-3 and J usage is TRBJ2-7; D might be TRBD2 (6 bases). The TCR comes from a man aged 55 to 70 with acute or convalescent COVID-19. Material: peripheral blood. The chain's CDR3 is CASSYSGLPEQYF. The CDR3 DNA reads TGTGCCAGCAGTTACTCGGGACTCCCCGAGCAGTACTTC.